This T cell receptor beta chain originates from a study of cytomegalovirus exposure and HLA in healthy donors. Sequencing used immunoSEQ multiplex PCR; TCRdb keeps in-frame clones, though not all of them. The sample shows about 76,000 clones, approximately 94% of them seen only once. Germline CDR1 SEHNR, CDR2 FQNEAQ (reference sequence). The V gene end was trimmed by 5 bases and the J gene end by 1 base; junction bases not matched to a gene: 1. CDR3 size: 13 residues. Material: PBMCs. This chain uses TRBV7-9 with TRBJ1-1; TRBD1 matches 7 bases. The sequence came from a woman aged 18-29 years in good health and CMV-seropositive. CDR3 protein: CASSRTGNTEAFF. CDR3 coding DNA: TGTGCCAGCAGCAGGACAGGGAACACTGAAGCTTTCTTT. The full variable domain, in which reference TRBV7-9 and TRBJ1-1 provide the parts outside the CDR3, is DTGVSQNPRHKITKRGQNVTFRCDPISEHNRLYWYRQTLGQGPEFLTYFQNEAQLEKSRLLSDRFSAERPKGSFSTLEIQRTEQGDSAMYLCASSRTGNTEAFFGQGTRLTVV.